Following are 22 T cell receptor beta chains from one sample sequenced in a study of Ad26.COV2.S vaccination and SARS-CoV-2 variants. Here immunoSEQ multiplex PCR was the method, and the copy in TCRdb shows in-frame clones only, minus some. The table shows some 190,000 clones, with roughly 85% occurring only once. The material sequenced was peripheral blood, taken after recovery from COVID-19. The origin of the receptors is a human donor who had recovered from COVID-19.

The chain carries TRBV18 and TRBJ2-3; TRBD2 matches at 10 bases. The trim removed 3 bases at V and 2 bases at J, leaving 8 bases unmatched. The CDR3 covers 17 residues. Looked up from germline, CDR1 is KGHSH and CDR2 is LQKENI. The DNA of the CDR3 is TGTGCCAGCTCACCCGGGCTAGCGGGGGATTACACAGATACGCAGTATTTT. It specifies CASSPGLAGDYTDTQYF.

The V call is TRBV9, the J call TRBJ2-7; 8 bases align to TRBD2. The V gene's germline CDR1 is SGDLS and CDR2 YYNGEE. After removal of 4 bases from V and 7 bases from J, the junction contained 13 bases not matched to a gene. The CDR3 length is 15 residues. The CDR3 sequence: CASSPPSGRMGEQYF. DNA for the CDR3: TGTGCCAGCAGCCCCCCGAGCGGGAGAATGGGGGAGCAGTACTTC.

Here the CDR3 DNA reads TGTGCCAGCAGCTTAGGACTAGCGCCGGACGTCATTGAGACCCAGTACTTC. Its protein is CASSLGLAPDVIETQYF. The rearrangement links TRBV7-9 to TRBJ2-5, with 8 bases lining up with TRBD2. CDR3 size: 17 residues. The V segment lost 1 base and the J segment 5 bases; nucleotides outside the gene matches: 12. Per the germline V gene, CDR1 is SEHNR and CDR2 is FQNEAQ (reference sequence).

The chain combines TRBV5-5 with TRBJ2-3, with a tentative D call TRBD1 (6 bases). V shed 2 bases and J shed 1 base, with 8 bases lying between them. From germline, CDR1 is SGHKS and CDR2 YYEKEE (reference sequence). The CDR3 contains 14 residues. The CDR3 bases are TGTGCCAGCAGCTTAGGGGGAGGCACAGATACGCAGTATTTT. This gives the protein CASSLGGGTDTQYF.

J is TRBJ1-3 and V is TRBV4-1; 8 bases agree with TRBD1. CDR1 and CDR2 from the germline V gene are MGHRA and YSYEKL. This CDR3 spans 15 amino acids. The V segment lost 3 bases and the J segment 5 bases; nucleotides outside the gene matches: 6. CDR3 loop: CASSHIGTGRNTIYF. The CDR3 DNA follows: TGCGCCAGCAGCCACATAGGGACAGGAAGAAACACCATATATTTT.

The chain is built from TRBV2 and TRBJ2-7, with D possibly being TRBD1 or TRBD2 (5 bases each). Germline V gives CDR1 SNHLY, CDR2 FYNNEI. CDR3 length: 18 residues. V lost 2 bases and J lost 2, with 22 bases in between. The CDR3 spells CASSETGRGLLWAYEQYF. The CDR3 DNA reads TGTGCCAGCAGTGAAACGGGAAGGGGATTACTGTGGGCCTACGAGCAGTACTTC.

J is TRBJ2-7 and V is TRBV5-1; D is uncertain. CDR1 and CDR2 (germline): SGHRS, YFSETQ. Trimming removed 0 bases from V and 6 bases from J, with 10 bases in between. This CDR3 region has 13 residues. The DNA of the CDR3 is TGCGCCAGCAGCTTGGCCGGGTATACCGAGCAGTACTTC. Translated, it gives CASSLAGYTEQYF.

V is TRBV7-8 and J is TRBJ1-2; the match to TRBD1 covers 8 bases. There are 15 residues in the CDR3. With 3 bases clipped from V and 4 bases from J, the junction kept 7 bases outside the gene matches. From germline, CDR1 is SGHVS and CDR2 FQNEAQ. CDR3 sequence reads: CASSFSTDRVYGYTF. The CDR3 bases are TGTGCCAGCAGCTTTTCCACGGACAGGGTCTATGGCTACACCTTC.

The chain joins TRBV20-1 to TRBJ2-7, with a tentative D call TRBD2 (6 bases). Per germline, CDR1 DFQATT and CDR2 SNEGSKA (reference sequence). CDR3 length equals 15 residues. The ends were cut back, 3 bases at V and 3 bases at J, with 18 bases in the middle. CDR3 region: CSASVWGTRSYEQYF. CDR3 DNA sequence: TGCAGTGCTAGTGTCTGGGGGACTCGTAGCTACGAGCAGTACTTC.

This clone came up a few times. The chain is built from TRBV25-1 and TRBJ1-1; D call uncertain. Germline CDR1 reads MGHDK; CDR2 reads SYGVNS. This CDR3 has 16 residues. The V gene lost 2 bases and the J gene lost 7 bases, with 20 bases spanning the gap. CDR3 nucleotide sequence: TGTGCCAGCAGTGAACTCGCGGAGGATTGGTCTCGTGAAGCTTTCTTT. Amino acid sequence: CASSELAEDWSREAFF.

The CDR3, as DNA: TGCGCCAGCAGTGAGTCGGGAGGAAACACCATATATTTT. Protein: CASSESGGNTIYF. V gene TRBV10-2 combines with J gene TRBJ1-3; no reliable D call. The CDR3 runs to 13 residues. V was trimmed by 0 bases and J by 4 bases, leaving 4 bases between them. CDR1 and CDR2 from the germline V gene are WSHSY and SAAADI.

The J gene is TRBJ2-7, the V gene TRBV6-2 or TRBV6-3; TRBD2 aligns across 9 bases. There are 16 residues in the CDR3. The V gene end was trimmed by 4 bases and the J gene end by 2 bases; junction bases not matched to a gene: 9. Germline loops: CDR1 MNHEY, CDR2 SVGEGT. CDR3 region: CASSSQGSGRPYEQYF. The CDR3 nucleotides read TGTGCCAGCAGTTCCCAAGGTAGCGGGAGACCCTACGAGCAGTACTTC.

The genes are TRBV2 and TRBJ2-4; D might be TRBD1 (6 bases). The CDR3 sequence is 13 residues long. Germline-derived CDR1 and CDR2 are SNHLY and FYNNEI. V shed 4 bases and J shed 4 bases, with 8 bases lying between them. For the CDR3, the DNA is TGTGCCAGCAGTGTGGACAGTAAAAACATTCAGTACTTC. It codes for CASSVDSKNIQYF.

The chain uses TRBV7-2 and TRBJ2-7, with 11 nucleotides matching TRBD2. J gave up 6 bases and V 3 bases, and 7 bases lay outside the gene matches. Germline V lookup: CDR1 SGHTA, CDR2 FQGNSA. The CDR3 has 15 residues. The CDR3 DNA is TGTGCCAGCAGCTTCGACCTAGCGGGGGGAGGCGAGCAGTACTTC. Protein: CASSFDLAGGGEQYF.

The chain employs TRBV18 and TRBJ1-5, with D perhaps matching TRBD1 (5 bases). Germline V gives CDR1 KGHSH, CDR2 LQKENI. The CDR3 consists of 14 residues. Trimming stripped 3 bases from V and 3 bases from J, with 9 bases between. The CDR3 protein is CASSPGGVNQPQHF. The DNA for the CDR3 is TGTGCCAGCTCACCGGGAGGGGTCAATCAGCCCCAGCATTTT.

This clone has a single count. The chain is built from TRBV6-5 and TRBJ1-5, with no clear D. CDR3 length equals 13 residues. The V gene lost 6 bases and the J gene lost 5 bases, with 11 bases spanning the gap. The germline gives CDR1 MNHEY, CDR2 SVGAGI. CDR3 bases: TGTGCCAGCAGCCCAGTACCCCATCAGCCCCAGCATTTT. Its protein product is CASSPVPHQPQHF.

The J gene is TRBJ2-7, the V gene TRBV7-2, with 8 bases lining up with TRBD2. The CDR3 consists of 14 residues. V lost 3 bases to trimming and J lost 5 bases; unmatched junction nucleotides: 6. The germline gives CDR1 SGHTA, CDR2 FQGNSA. The CDR3 loop reads CASSFRGRINEQYF. For the CDR3, the DNA is TGTGCCAGCAGCTTCCGCGGGAGGATAAACGAGCAGTACTTC.

CDR3 DNA: TGCGCCAGCAGCTTGGGCCAGATCACCGGGGAGCTGTTTTTT. The encoded protein is CASSLGQITGELFF. This chain uses TRBV5-1 with TRBJ2-2; D not resolved. Germline V CDR1 and CDR2: SGHRS, YFSETQ. CDR3 length equals 14 residues. V was pared by 0 bases and J by 4 bases, with 7 bases between.

V is TRBV25-1 and J is TRBJ2-2, with D possibly being TRBD1 (5 bases). The germline V gene encodes CDR1 MGHDK and CDR2 SYGVNS. The V gene lost 6 bases and the J gene lost 6 bases, with 14 bases spanning the gap. This CDR3 comprises 14 residues. CDR3 bases: TGTGCCAGCAGGGTCGACAGTTTCTCCGGGGAGCTGTTTTTT. Translating gives CASRVDSFSGELFF.

The rearrangement uses TRBV29-1 and TRBJ2-5, with TRBD1 identical over 9 bases. This CDR3 region has 12 residues. V shed 6 bases and J 7 bases; nucleotides not matched to a gene: 6. Germline CDR1 is SQVTM and CDR2 is ANQGSEA. CDR3 amino acids: CSVRTGDGTQYF. The DNA for the CDR3 is TGCAGCGTGAGGACAGGGGACGGGACCCAGTACTTC.

The table lists this clone with a count of one. The J gene is TRBJ2-5, the V gene TRBV7-6; 14 positions agree with TRBD2. With 8 bases clipped from V and 5 bases from J, the junction kept 10 bases outside the gene matches. The length of the CDR3 is 16 residues. CDR1 is SGHVS, CDR2 FNYEAQ, per germline. In DNA form, the CDR3 reads TGTGCCAGCCACGTCGGACTAGCGGGGGGCCATGAGACCCAGTACTTC. It is translated as CASHVGLAGGHETQYF.

This rearrangement joins TRBV7-2 to TRBJ2-7, with D perhaps matching TRBD2 (7 bases). The CDR3 covers 14 residues. V lost 8 bases and J lost 7, with 21 bases in between. Germline CDR1 and CDR2: SGHTA and FQGNSA. CDR3 coding DNA: TGTGCCAGCCGCCCCGGGGCGGGGGCGGGTGAGCAGTACTTC. Translation gives CASRPGAGAGEQYF.